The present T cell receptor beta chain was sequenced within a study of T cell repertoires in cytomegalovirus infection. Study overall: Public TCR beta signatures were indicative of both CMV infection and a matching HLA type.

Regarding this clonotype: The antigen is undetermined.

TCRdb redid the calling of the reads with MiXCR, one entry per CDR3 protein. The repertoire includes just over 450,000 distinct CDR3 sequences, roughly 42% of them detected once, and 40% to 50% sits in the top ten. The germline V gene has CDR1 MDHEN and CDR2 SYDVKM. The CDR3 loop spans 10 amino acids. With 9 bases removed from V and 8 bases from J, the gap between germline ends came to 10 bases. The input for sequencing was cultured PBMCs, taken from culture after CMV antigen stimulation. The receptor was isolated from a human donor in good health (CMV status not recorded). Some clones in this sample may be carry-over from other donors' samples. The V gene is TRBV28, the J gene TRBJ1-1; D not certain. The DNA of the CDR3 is TGTGCCAGTGGGATGATGGAAGCTTTCTTT. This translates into CASGMMEAFF. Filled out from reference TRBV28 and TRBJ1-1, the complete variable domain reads DVKVTQSSRYLVKRTGEKVFLECVQDMDHENMFWYRQDPGLGLRLIYFSYDVKMKEKGDIPEGYSVSREKKERFSLILESASTNQTSMYLCASGMMEAFFGQGTRLTVV.